This TCR beta chain was recorded in a study of T cell responses to AZD1222 COVID-19 vaccine. TCRdb's copy holds only in-frame clones and misses some; the assay was immunoSEQ multiplex PCR. The repertoire has 100,000 or so clones, around nine tenths of them found once; the top ten carry 3% to 4%. Study conclusions and caveats: Among vaccine-associated CD4 TCRs, coverage spanned spike, with dominance at 160-218 and 743-854.

With respect to this clone: Its specificity is unknown.

The sequence was obtained from an adult in good health. The starting material was peripheral blood, obtained on day 0 of AZD1222 vaccination.

CDR3: CASSARGSSYEQYF. The CDR3 DNA reads TGTGCCAGCAGTGCCAGGGGCTCATCCTACGAGCAGTACTTC. The V and J genes are TRBV27 and TRBJ2-7; perhaps TRBD1 as D (6 bases). There are 14 residues in the CDR3. V lost 5 bases, J lost 1 base, and 12 bases lay in between. Germline values: CDR1 MNHEY, CDR2 SMNVEV (reference sequence).